This T cell receptor beta chain is drawn from a study of shared clonotypes between healthy human individuals. V was shortened by 3 bases and J by 4 bases, with 15 bases between the two germline ends. The CDR3 is 15 amino acids. Per germline, CDR1 SNHLY and CDR2 FYNNEI. Sequencing was performed with immunoSEQ multiplex PCR; in TCRdb, only in-frame clones are kept and a portion is missing. The sample has a few million clones, approximately 93% seen once. The chain uses TRBV2 and TRBJ1-2, with D tentatively TRBD1 (5 bases). Sequenced input: naive CD4+ T cells from PBMCs. Subset in this sample: CD45RA+ positively selected. This TCR was recovered from a man aged 18 to 35 in good health. Some clones in this sample may be carry-over from other donors' samples. The CDR3 nucleotides read TGTGCCAGCAGTGATGTTACGGGGAGGGGCTATGGCTACACCTTC. It codes for CASSDVTGRGYGYTF.